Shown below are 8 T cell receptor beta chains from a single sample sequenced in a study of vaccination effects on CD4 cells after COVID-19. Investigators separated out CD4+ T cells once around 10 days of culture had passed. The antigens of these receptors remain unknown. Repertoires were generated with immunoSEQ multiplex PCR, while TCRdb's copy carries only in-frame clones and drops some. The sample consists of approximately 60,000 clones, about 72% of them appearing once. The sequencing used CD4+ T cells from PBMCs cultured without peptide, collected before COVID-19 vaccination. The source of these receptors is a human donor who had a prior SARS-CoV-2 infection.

The CDR3 nucleotides are TGTGCCAGCAGCCTACTAGCGGGGGGGCTAAATGAGCAGTTCTTC. Residues: CASSLLAGGLNEQFF. The chain has TRBV2 and TRBJ2-1, with TRBD2 identical over 13 bases. This CDR3 comprises 15 residues. From germline, CDR1 is SNHLY and CDR2 FYNNEI. Trimming removed 6 bases from V and 7 bases from J; junction bases left unmatched: 6.

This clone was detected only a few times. CDR3 sequence: CASSQDSDLGTEAFF. The DNA of the CDR3 is TGCGCCAGCAGCCAAGATTCGGACTTAGGCACTGAAGCTTTCTTT. The chain employs TRBV4-1 and TRBJ1-1, with D unresolved. The CDR3 extends over 15 amino acids. CDR1 and CDR2 (germline): MGHRA, YSYEKL. Trimming left V 0 bases short and J 4 bases short, with 12 bases between.

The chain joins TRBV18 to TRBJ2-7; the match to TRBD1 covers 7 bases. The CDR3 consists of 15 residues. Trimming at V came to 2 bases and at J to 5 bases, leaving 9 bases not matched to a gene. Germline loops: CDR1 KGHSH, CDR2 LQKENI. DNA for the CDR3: TGTGCCAGCTCACCAAGGACAGGTAACGCGCACGAGCAGTACTTC. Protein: CASSPRTGNAHEQYF.

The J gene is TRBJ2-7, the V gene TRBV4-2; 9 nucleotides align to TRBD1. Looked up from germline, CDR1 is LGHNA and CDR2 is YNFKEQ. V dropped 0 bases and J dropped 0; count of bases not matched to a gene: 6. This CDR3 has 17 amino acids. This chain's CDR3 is CASSQDLEGQGSYEQYF. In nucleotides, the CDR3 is TGTGCCAGCAGCCAAGATCTTGAGGGACAGGGCTCCTACGAGCAGTACTTC.

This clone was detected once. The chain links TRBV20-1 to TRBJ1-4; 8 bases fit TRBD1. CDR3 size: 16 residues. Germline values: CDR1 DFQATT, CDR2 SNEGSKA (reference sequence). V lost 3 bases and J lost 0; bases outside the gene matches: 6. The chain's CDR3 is CSASDLTGATNEKLFF. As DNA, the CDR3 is TGCAGTGCTAGTGATCTGACAGGGGCAACTAATGAAAAACTGTTTTTT.

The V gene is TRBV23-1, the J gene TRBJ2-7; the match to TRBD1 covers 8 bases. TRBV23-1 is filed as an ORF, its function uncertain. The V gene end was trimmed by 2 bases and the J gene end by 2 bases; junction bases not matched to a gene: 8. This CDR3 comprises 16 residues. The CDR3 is CASSQRTGRLPYEQYF. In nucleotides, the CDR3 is TGCGCCAGCAGTCAACGGACAGGGCGTCTCCCCTACGAGCAGTACTTC.

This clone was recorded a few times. The CDR3 region is CASSPGTGGEQYF. The DNA for the CDR3 is TGTGCCAGCAGCCCGGGGACAGGAGGCGAGCAGTACTTC. The chain combines TRBV7-2 with TRBJ2-7, with 8 positions matching TRBD1. V trimming: 5 bases; J trimming: 6 bases; junction bases outside the gene matches: 6. The CDR3 loop spans 13 amino acids. Germline V gene sequence: CDR1 SGHTA, CDR2 FQGNSA.

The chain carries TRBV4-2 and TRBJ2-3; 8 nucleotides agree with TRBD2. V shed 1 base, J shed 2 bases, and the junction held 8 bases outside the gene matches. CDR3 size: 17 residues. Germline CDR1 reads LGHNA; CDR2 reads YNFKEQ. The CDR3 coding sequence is TGTGCCAGCAGCCAAGCTTTTGGCGGGGGGCACACAGATACGCAGTATTTT. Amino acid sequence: CASSQAFGGGHTDTQYF.